The source of this T cell receptor beta chain is a study of CD4 T cells in relation to SARS-CoV-2 and coronaviruses. Study details: The negative reference was HIV-1 Nef peptide pool or peptide-free culture.

TCRdb's copy holds only in-frame clones and misses some; the assay was immunoSEQ multiplex PCR. The data show about 24,000 clones, about 70% seen once. The unexposed donors gave CD4+ T cells in 2011-2018, prior to COVID-19. After about ten days of culture, CD4+ T cells were isolated. Cells permitting, SARS-CoV-2 S/N and four cold-coronavirus spikes were tested on unexposed-donor CD4+ T cells. Germline values: CDR1 SNHLY, CDR2 FYNNEI. V was pared by 3 bases and J by 4 bases, with 11 bases between. This CDR3 is 14 amino acids long. About this clone itself: Its antigen remains unknown.

The clonotype was recovered from a human donor in good health. Specimen: CD4+ T cells from PBMCs, cultured in vitro. The rearrangement uses TRBV2 and TRBJ2-3, with no clear D. DNA for the CDR3: TGTGCCAGCAGTGACCAGAACGGGCCAGATACGCAGTATTTT. Translated: CASSDQNGPDTQYF.